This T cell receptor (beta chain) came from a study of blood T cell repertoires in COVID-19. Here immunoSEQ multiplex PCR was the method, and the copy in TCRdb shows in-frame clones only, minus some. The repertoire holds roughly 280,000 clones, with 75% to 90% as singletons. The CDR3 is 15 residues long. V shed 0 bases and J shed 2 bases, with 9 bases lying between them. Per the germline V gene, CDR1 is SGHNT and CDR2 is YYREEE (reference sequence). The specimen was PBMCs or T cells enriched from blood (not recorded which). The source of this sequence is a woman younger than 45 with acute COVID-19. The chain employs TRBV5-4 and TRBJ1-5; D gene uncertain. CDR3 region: CASSLDAGGNQPQHF. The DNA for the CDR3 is TGTGCCAGCAGCTTGGACGCCGGAGGCAATCAGCCCCAGCATTTT.